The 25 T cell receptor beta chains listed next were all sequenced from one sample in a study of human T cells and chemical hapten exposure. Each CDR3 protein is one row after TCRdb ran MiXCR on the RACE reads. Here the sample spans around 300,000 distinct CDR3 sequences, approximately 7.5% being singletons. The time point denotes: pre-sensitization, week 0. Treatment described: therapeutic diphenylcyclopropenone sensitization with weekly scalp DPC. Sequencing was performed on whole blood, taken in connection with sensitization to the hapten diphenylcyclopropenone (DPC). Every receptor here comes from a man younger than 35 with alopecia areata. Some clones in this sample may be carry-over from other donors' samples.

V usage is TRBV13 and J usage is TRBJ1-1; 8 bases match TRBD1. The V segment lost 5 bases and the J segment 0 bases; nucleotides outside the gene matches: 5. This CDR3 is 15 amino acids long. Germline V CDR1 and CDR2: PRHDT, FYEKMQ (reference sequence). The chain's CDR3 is CASSAGGPMNTEAFF. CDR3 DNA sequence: TGTGCCAGCAGCGCAGGGGGCCCTATGAACACTGAAGCTTTCTTT.

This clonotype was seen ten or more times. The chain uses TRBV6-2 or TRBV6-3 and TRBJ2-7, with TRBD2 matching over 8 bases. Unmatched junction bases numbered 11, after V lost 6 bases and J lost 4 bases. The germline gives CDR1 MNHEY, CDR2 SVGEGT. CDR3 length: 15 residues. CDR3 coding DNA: TGTGCCAGCAGACCGCTGATAGCGGGGAATTACGAGCAGTACTTC. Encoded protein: CASRPLIAGNYEQYF.

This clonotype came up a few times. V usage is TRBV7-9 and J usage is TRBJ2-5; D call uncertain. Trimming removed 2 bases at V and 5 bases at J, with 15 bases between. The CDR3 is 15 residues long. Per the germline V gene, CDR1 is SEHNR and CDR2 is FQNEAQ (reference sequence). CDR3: CASSLHGNAQETQYF. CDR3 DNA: TGTGCCAGCAGCTTACACGGTAACGCCCAGGAGACCCAGTACTTC.

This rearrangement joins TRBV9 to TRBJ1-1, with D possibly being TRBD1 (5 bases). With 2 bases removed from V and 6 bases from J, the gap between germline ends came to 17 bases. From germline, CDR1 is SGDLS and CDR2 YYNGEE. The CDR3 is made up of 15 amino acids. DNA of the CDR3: TGTGCCAGCAGCGTCCACCCTCTGGGGCACGCTGAAGCTTTCTTT. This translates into CASSVHPLGHAEAFF.

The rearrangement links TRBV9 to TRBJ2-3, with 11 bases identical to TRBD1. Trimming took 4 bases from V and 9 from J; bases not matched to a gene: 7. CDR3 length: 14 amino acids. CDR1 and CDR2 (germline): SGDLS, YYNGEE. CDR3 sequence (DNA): TGTGCCAGCAGCCTAGGACAGGGGGCGTTGACGCAGTATTTT. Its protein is CASSLGQGALTQYF.

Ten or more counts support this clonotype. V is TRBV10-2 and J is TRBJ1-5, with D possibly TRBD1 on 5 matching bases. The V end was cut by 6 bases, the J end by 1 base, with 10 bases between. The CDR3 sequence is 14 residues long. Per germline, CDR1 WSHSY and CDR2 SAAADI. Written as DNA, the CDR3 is TGCGCCAGCAGGAGGGGTTTGAGCAATCAGCCCCAGCATTTT. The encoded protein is CASRRGLSNQPQHF.

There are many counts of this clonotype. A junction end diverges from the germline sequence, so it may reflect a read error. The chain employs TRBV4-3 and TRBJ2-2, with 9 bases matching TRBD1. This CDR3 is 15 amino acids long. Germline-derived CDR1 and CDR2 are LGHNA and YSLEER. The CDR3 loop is CASRVQGAKTGELFF. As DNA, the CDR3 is TGCGCCAGCAGAGTACAGGGGGCGAAAACCGGGGAGCTGTTTTTT.

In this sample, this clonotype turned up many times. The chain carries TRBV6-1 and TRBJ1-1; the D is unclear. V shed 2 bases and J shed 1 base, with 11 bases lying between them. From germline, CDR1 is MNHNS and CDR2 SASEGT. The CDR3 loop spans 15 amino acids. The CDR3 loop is CASSEREWKNTEAFF. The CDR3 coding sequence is TGTGCCAGCAGTGAAAGGGAGTGGAAGAACACTGAAGCTTTCTTT.

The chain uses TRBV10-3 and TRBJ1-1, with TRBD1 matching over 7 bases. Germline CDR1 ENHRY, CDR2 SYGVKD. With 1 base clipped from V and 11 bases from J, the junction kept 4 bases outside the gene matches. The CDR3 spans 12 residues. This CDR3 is CAISELGQVAFF. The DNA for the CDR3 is TGTGCCATCAGTGAGTTAGGACAGGTGGCTTTCTTT.

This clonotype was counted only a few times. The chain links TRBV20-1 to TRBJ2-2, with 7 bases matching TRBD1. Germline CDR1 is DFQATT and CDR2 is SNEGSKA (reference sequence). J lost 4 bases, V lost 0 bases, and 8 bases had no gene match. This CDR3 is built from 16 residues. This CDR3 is CSARDPTGISTGELFF. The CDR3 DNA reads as TGCAGTGCTAGAGACCCGACAGGGATTAGCACCGGGGAGCTGTTTTTT.

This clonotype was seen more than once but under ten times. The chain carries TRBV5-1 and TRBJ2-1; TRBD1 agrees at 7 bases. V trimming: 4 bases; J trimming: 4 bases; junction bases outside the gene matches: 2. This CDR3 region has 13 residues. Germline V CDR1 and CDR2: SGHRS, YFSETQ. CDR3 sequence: CASSQDRYNEQFF. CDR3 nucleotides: TGCGCCAGCAGCCAGGACAGGTACAATGAGCAGTTCTTC.

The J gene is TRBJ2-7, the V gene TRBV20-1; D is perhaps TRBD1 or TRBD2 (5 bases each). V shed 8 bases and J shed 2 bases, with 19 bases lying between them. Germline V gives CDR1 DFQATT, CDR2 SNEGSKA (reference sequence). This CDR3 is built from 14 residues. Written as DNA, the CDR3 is TGCAGTACCCCCTACCGGGGACGACCCTACGAGCAGTACTTC. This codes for CSTPYRGRPYEQYF.

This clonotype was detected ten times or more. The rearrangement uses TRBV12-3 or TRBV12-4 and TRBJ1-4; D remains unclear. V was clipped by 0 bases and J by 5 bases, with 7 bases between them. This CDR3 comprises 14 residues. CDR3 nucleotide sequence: TGTGCCAGCAGTTTAGCGCCAGAAAATGAAAAACTGTTTTTT. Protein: CASSLAPENEKLFF.

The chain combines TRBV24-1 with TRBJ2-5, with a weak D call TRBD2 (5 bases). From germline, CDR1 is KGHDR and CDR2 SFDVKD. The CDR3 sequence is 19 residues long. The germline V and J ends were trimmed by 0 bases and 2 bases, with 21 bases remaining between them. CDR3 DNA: TGTGCCACCAGTGATTTGTCGATTGTTGAGGGAGTTGGACAAGAGACCCAGTACTTC. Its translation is CATSDLSIVEGVGQETQYF.

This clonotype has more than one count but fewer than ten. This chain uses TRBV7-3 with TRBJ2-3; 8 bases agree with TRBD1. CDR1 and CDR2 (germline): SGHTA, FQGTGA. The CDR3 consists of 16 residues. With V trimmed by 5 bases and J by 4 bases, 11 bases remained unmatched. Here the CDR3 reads CASSTHGGTGADTQYF. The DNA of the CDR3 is TGTGCCAGCAGCACACATGGGGGGACAGGCGCAGATACGCAGTATTTT.

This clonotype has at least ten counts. The CDR3 sequence is CASSNKQGTVGANVLTF. DNA for the CDR3: TGTGCCAGCAGCAACAAACAGGGGACAGTTGGGGCCAACGTCCTGACTTTC. The rearrangement uses TRBV5-5 and TRBJ2-6, with 7 bases lining up with TRBD1. Per germline, CDR1 SGHKS and CDR2 YYEKEE (reference sequence). The V segment lost 4 bases and the J segment 3 bases; nucleotides outside the gene matches: 10. This CDR3 spans 17 amino acids.

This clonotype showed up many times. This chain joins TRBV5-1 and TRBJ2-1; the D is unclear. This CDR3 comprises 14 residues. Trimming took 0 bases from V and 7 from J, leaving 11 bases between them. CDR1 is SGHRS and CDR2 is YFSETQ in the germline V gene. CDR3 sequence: CASSLATVVNEQFF. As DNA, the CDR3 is TGCGCCAGCAGCTTGGCCACGGTTGTAAATGAGCAGTTCTTC.

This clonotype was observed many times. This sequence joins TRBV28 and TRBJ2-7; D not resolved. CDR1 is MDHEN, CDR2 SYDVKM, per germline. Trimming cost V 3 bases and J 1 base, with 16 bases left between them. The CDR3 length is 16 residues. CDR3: CASSLVVTGPSYEQYF. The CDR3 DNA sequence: TGTGCCAGCAGTTTGGTGGTCACCGGGCCATCCTACGAGCAGTACTTC.

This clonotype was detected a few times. The CDR3 reads CASSLISSSYEQYF. DNA for the CDR3: TGTGCCAGCAGCTTAATTAGTTCGAGTTACGAGCAGTACTTC. This chain connects TRBV7-9 to TRBJ2-7; the D is unclear. The CDR3 totals 14 residues. Trimming removed 2 bases from V and 4 bases from J, with 12 bases in between. Germline CDR1 and CDR2: SEHNR and FQNEAQ (reference sequence). Looking up the rest from reference TRBV7-9 and TRBJ2-7 gives the full variable domain: DTGVSQNPRHKITKRGQNVTFRCDPISEHNRLYWYRQTLGQGPEFLTYFQNEAQLEKSRLLSDRFSAERPKGSFSTLEIQRTEQGDSAMYLCASSLISSSYEQYFGPGTRLTVT.

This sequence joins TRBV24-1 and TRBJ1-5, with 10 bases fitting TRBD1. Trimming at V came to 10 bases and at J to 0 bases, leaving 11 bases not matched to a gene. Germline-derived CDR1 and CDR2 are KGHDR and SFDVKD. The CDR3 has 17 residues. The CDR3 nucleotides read TGTGCCACAAATGACAGGGGGCCTAAATATAGCAATCAGCCCCAGCATTTT. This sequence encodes CATNDRGPKYSNQPQHF.

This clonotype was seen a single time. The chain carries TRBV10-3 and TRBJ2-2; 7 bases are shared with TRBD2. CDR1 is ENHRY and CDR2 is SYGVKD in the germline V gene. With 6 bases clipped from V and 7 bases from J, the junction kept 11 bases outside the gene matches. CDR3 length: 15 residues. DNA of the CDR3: TGTGCCATCAGCTCGGGGACTAATGGCATCGGGGAGCTGTTTTTT. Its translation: CAISSGTNGIGELFF.

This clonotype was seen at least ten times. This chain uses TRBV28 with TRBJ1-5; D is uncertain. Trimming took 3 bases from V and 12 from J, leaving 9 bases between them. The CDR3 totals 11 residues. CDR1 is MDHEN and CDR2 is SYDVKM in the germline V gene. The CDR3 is CASSFSGNQHF. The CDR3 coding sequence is TGTGCCAGCAGTTTCTCCGGGAACCAGCATTTT.

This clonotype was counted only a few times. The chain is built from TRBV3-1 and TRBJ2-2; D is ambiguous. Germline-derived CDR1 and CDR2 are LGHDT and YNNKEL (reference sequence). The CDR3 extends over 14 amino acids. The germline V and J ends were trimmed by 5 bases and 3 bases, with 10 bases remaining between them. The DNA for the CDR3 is TGTGCCAGCAGCGTGGAAGAATACACCGGGGAGCTGTTTTTT. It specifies CASSVEEYTGELFF.

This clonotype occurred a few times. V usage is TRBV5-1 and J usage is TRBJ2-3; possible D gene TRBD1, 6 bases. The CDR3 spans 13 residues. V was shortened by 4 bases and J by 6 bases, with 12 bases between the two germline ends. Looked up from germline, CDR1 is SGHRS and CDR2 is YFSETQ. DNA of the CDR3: TGCGCCAGCAGCACGGGACACCGGGATACGCAGTATTTT. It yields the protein CASSTGHRDTQYF.

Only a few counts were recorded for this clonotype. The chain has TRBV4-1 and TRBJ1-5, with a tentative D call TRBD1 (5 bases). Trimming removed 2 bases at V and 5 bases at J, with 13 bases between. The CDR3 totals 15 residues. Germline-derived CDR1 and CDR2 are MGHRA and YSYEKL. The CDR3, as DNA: TGCGCCAGCAGCCAATCCCAGGGAAGGGATCAGCCCCAGCATTTT. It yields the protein CASSQSQGRDQPQHF.